Listed here is a single TCR beta chain. Sequencing targeted TCR beta in blood CD8+ and CD4+ T cells. The multiple sclerosis controls, all treatment-naive patients, had relapsing-remitting disease that was stable or active. Negative isolation yielded CD4+ and CD8+ T cells, and FACS enriched TEMRA cells. RNA totalling about 0.5 to 1 ug underwent reverse transcription with random hexamers. TCRdb fed the immunoSEQ multiplex PCR reads into MiXCR, producing one record per CDR3 protein. This table has roughly 300,000 distinct CDR3 sequences, roughly 85% appearing once. This sample is part of a study of CD8 T cells in Susac syndrome. V gave up 4 bases and J gave up 4 bases; unmatched junction bases: 11. The CDR3 consists of 17 residues. CDR1 is MNHNS, CDR2 SASEGT, per germline.

Input material: CD8+ T cells from PBMCs. The sequence came from a human donor with multiple sclerosis. V is TRBV6-1 and J is TRBJ2-3; TRBD2 matches 10 bases. The DNA for the CDR3 is TGTGCCAGCAGTGGAGTTAGGACTAGCGGCAAAGCAGATACGCAGTATTTT. Encoded protein: CASSGVRTSGKADTQYF.